Listed here are 17 T cell receptor beta chains from one sample, sequenced in a study of blood T cell repertoires in COVID-19. Sequenced by immunoSEQ multiplex PCR; TCRdb stores in-frame clones only, minus some. The sample yields approximately 160,000 clones, approximately 80% seen once. The sequenced sample was peripheral blood. These receptors were collected from a woman in her fifties or sixties with acute or convalescent COVID-19.

The chain has TRBV5-1 and TRBJ1-1; TRBD1 matches 8 bases. Germline loops: CDR1 SGHRS, CDR2 YFSETQ. Unmatched junction bases numbered 3, after V lost 1 base and J lost 1 base. This CDR3 comprises 15 residues. The DNA of the CDR3 is TGCGCCAGCAGCTTGCAGGGGGCCCGGAACACTGAAGCTTTCTTT. It translates to CASSLQGARNTEAFF.

The chain recombines TRBV12-3 or TRBV12-4 with TRBJ1-4, with 7 nucleotides matching TRBD1. Trimming cost V 6 bases and J 4 bases; bases outside gene matches: 2. The CDR3 spans 13 residues. CDR3 sequence (DNA): TGTGCCAGCAGCCGGGACAGTAATGAAAAACTGTTTTTT. This encodes CASSRDSNEKLFF.

This rearrangement joins TRBV27 to TRBJ2-2; D is possibly TRBD2 (6 bases). The germline V and J ends were trimmed by 5 bases and 4 bases, with 11 bases remaining between them. The length of the CDR3 is 14 residues. CDR1 and CDR2 (germline): MNHEY, SMNVEV (reference sequence). In DNA form, the CDR3 reads TGTGCCAGCAGTACCCGACTAGGCACCGGGGAGCTGTTTTTT. Translated: CASSTRLGTGELFF.

This clone has only one observation. The rearrangement joins TRBV19 to TRBJ1-1; the D is unclear. V lost 5 bases and J lost 0, with 13 bases in between. CDR3 length: 15 amino acids. Germline V gives CDR1 LNHDA, CDR2 SQIVND (reference sequence). The CDR3 DNA reads TGTGCCAGTAGTCCCCCAATTTACATGAACACTGAAGCTTTCTTT. It is translated as CASSPPIYMNTEAFF.

The V gene is TRBV4-2, the J gene TRBJ1-6, with TRBD1 matching over 9 bases. After removal of 0 bases from V and 7 bases from J, the junction contained 1 base not matched to a gene. The CDR3 loop spans 15 amino acids. The germline V gene encodes CDR1 LGHNA and CDR2 YNFKEQ. DNA for the CDR3: TGTGCCAGCAGCCAAGACGGGACAGGGAATTCACCCCTCCACTTT. It translates to CASSQDGTGNSPLHF.

The rearrangement uses TRBV19 and TRBJ1-5; perhaps TRBD1 as D (5 bases). This CDR3 region has 18 residues. CDR1 is LNHDA and CDR2 is SQIVND in the germline V gene (reference sequence). Trimming stripped 7 bases from V and 4 bases from J, with 26 bases between. The CDR3: CASNAAGLHPMGNQPQHF. The CDR3 nucleotides read TGTGCCAGTAACGCCGCGGGGCTGCACCCCATGGGGAATCAGCCCCAGCATTTT.

Comments on this clone: Different DNA sequences within this sample yield the same CDR3. J is TRBJ2-7 and V is TRBV29-1; TRBD1 matches at 10 bases. This CDR3 contains 13 residues. Germline lookup yields CDR1 SQVTM and CDR2 ANQGSEA. V was clipped by 3 bases and J by 3 bases; unmatched bases: 2. The CDR3 sequence: CSVERDRGYEQYF. In DNA form, the CDR3 reads TGCAGCGTTGAGAGGGACAGGGGCTACGAGCAGTACTTC.

This chain uses TRBV2 with TRBJ1-1, with a weak D call TRBD1 (5 bases). Germline V gives CDR1 SNHLY, CDR2 FYNNEI. The CDR3 covers 13 residues. V dropped 3 bases and J dropped 2 bases, with 7 bases sitting between them. The CDR3 loop is CASSDGGNTEAFF. The DNA for the CDR3 is TGTGCCAGCAGTGACGGGGGTAACACTGAAGCTTTCTTT.

The rearrangement joins TRBV19 to TRBJ1-2, with a weak D call TRBD1 (6 bases). CDR1 and CDR2 (germline): LNHDA, SQIVND (reference sequence). The ends were cut back, 6 bases at V and 6 bases at J, with 20 bases in the middle. The CDR3 totals 15 residues. Written as DNA, the CDR3 is TGTGCCAGTAGCATCCCGGGGGGGCGTATTGATGGCTACACCTTC. Its protein product is CASSIPGGRIDGYTF.

V and J are TRBV11-2 and TRBJ1-4, with 7 bases aligning to TRBD1. V trimming: 3 bases; J trimming: 5 bases; junction bases outside the gene matches: 3. The CDR3 has 14 amino acids. Germline CDR1 SGHAT, CDR2 FQNNGV. The CDR3 DNA follows: TGTGCCAGCAGCTTGGACAGGAAGAATGAAAAACTGTTTTTT. It yields the protein CASSLDRKNEKLFF.

CDR3 sequence: CASSPVERLRGYEQYF. For the CDR3, the DNA is TGTGCCAGCTCACCCGTGGAGCGGCTCCGGGGCTACGAGCAGTACTTC. V gene TRBV18 combines with J gene TRBJ2-7, with D perhaps TRBD2 (5 bases). Trimming removed 3 bases from V and 3 bases from J, with 18 bases in between. This CDR3 is 16 amino acids long. CDR1 is KGHSH and CDR2 is LQKENI in the germline V gene.

The chain is built from TRBV10-3 and TRBJ1-2; D unresolved. There are 13 residues in the CDR3. Trimming cost V 2 bases and J 4 bases, with 8 bases left between them. The germline gives CDR1 ENHRY, CDR2 SYGVKD. The CDR3 sequence is CAISEVPSYGYTF. In nucleotides, the CDR3 is TGTGCCATCAGTGAGGTACCCAGCTATGGCTACACCTTC.

This clone was detected once. The chain joins TRBV7-2 to TRBJ2-6, with no clear D. This CDR3 contains 15 residues. V dropped 5 bases and J dropped 4 bases, with 12 bases sitting between them. Germline values: CDR1 SGHTA, CDR2 FQGNSA. The DNA of the CDR3 is TGTGCCAGCAGCCCTTACATAACCGGGGCCAACGTCCTGACTTTC. This codes for CASSPYITGANVLTF. Supplemented by reference TRBV7-2 and TRBJ2-6, the full variable domain reads GAGVSQSPSNKVTEKGKDVELRCDPISGHTALYWYRQSLGQGLEFLIYFQGNSAPDKSGLPSDRFSAERTGGSVSTLTIQRTQQEDSAVYLCASSPYITGANVLTFGAGSRLTVL.

The rearrangement links TRBV19 to TRBJ2-2, with 9 bases fitting TRBD2. CDR1 and CDR2 from the germline V gene are LNHDA and SQIVND (reference sequence). The V segment lost 5 bases and the J segment 0 bases; nucleotides outside the gene matches: 4. CDR3 length: 16 amino acids. Here the CDR3 reads CASSGSGGTNTGELFF. For the CDR3, the DNA is TGTGCCAGTAGTGGTAGCGGGGGAACGAACACCGGGGAGCTGTTTTTT.

The chain employs TRBV18 and TRBJ1-1, with D possibly being TRBD1 (5 bases). Per the germline V gene, CDR1 is KGHSH and CDR2 is LQKENI. This CDR3 comprises 12 residues. V was pared by 6 bases and J by 10 bases, with 15 bases between. The CDR3 sequence is CASSPSWGGAFF. The CDR3 bases are TGTGCCAGCTCCCCCTCATGGGGGGGAGCTTTCTTT.

The rearrangement joins TRBV28 to TRBJ1-5, with D perhaps TRBD1 (5 bases). Germline V CDR1 and CDR2: MDHEN, SYDVKM. This CDR3 has 14 amino acids. Trimming removed 3 bases from V and 7 bases from J, with 13 bases in between. The CDR3 region has the DNA TGTGCCAGCAGTTTGCAGGGTCCTAAACAGCCCCAGCATTTT. It translates to CASSLQGPKQPQHF.

The V call is TRBV5-6, the J call TRBJ1-1; D is perhaps TRBD1 (6 bases). From germline, CDR1 is SGHDT and CDR2 YYEEEE. V dropped 0 bases and J dropped 8 bases, with 11 bases sitting between them. The CDR3 contains 13 residues. The CDR3 sequence is CASSLGGQGEAFF. CDR3 coding DNA: TGTGCCAGCAGCTTGGGCGGGCAGGGGGAAGCTTTCTTT. Complete variable domain (other parts from reference TRBV5-6 and TRBJ1-1): DAGVTQSPTHLIKTRGQQVTLRCSPKSGHDTVSWYQQALGQGPQFIFQYYEEEERQRGNFPDRFSGHQFPNYSSELNVNALLLGDSALYLCASSLGGQGEAFFGQGTRLTVV.